This T cell receptor (beta chain) was sequenced for a study of blood T cell repertoires in COVID-19. Study summary: Italy, Spain and the United States were the sources of the convalescent and acute COVID-19 samples. PBMCs, B-cell-depleted T cells, or T cells were the source of the cDNA or gDNA that made up the material.

In the original processing: Estimation of nucleated cell counts relied on the amplification of reference gene primers. Data came from immunoSEQ multiplex PCR; TCRdb stores just in-frame clones and leaves some out. The V and J calls and clone size are taken from that table; D and trimming were inferred from the DNA. The sample includes more than 100,000 clones, about 90% of them seen just once. The J segment lost 0 bases and the V segment lost 3 bases, leaving 11 bases of the junction unmatched. This CDR3 spans 19 amino acids. The germline V gene has CDR1 MDHEN and CDR2 SYDVKM. This clone occurred a few times.

The chain couples TRBV28 to TRBJ2-3, with 11 bases matching TRBD2. The clonotype originates from a human donor in a cohort sampled during active COVID-19. The sample was peripheral blood. The CDR3 region is CASSFPTSGVSFSTDTQYF. CDR3 nucleotide sequence: TGTGCCAGCAGTTTCCCGACTAGCGGGGTTAGTTTTAGCACAGATACGCAGTATTTT.